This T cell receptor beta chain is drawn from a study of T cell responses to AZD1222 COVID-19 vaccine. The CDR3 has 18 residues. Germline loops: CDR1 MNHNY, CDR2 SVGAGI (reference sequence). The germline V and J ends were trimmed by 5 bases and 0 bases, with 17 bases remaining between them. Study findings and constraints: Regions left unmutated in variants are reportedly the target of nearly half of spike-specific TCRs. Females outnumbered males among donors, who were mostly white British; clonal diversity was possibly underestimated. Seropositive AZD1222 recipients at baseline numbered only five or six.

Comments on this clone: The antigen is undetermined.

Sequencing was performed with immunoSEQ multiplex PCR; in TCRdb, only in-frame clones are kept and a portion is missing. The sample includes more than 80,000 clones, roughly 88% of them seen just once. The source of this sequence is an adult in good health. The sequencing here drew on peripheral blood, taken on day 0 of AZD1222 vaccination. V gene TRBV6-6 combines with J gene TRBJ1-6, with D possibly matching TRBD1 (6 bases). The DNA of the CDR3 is TGTGCCAGCAGTCCAGGGACACTCAGGAGCTCCTATAATTCACCCCTCCACTTT. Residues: CASSPGTLRSSYNSPLHF.